Sequencing of this T cell receptor (beta chain) was carried out in a study of T cell responses to AZD1222 COVID-19 vaccine. Germline V gene sequence: CDR1 GTSNPN, CDR2 SVGIG (reference sequence). The CDR3 extends over 14 amino acids. V gave up 0 bases and J gave up 3 bases, with 9 bases separating them. Measured with immunoSEQ multiplex PCR; TCRdb has only the in-frame clones, and not every one. The repertoire holds 150,000 or so clones, with 85% to 95% as singletons. On this clone: What it binds is not known.

Whole-study findings and limits: Recipients of AZD1222 seropositive at baseline numbered only six or seven. The donor group comprised mostly white British people and more females; the analysis possibly underestimated clonal diversity. Epitopes outside B.1.351 and B.1.1.7 mutated regions reportedly drew nearly half of spike TCRs.

The specimen comprised peripheral blood, sampled on day 0 of AZD1222 vaccination. The gene calls are TRBV30 and TRBJ1-5; D uncertain. The sequence was collected from an adult in good health. The CDR3 DNA reads as TGTGCCTGGAGTGTAGGAGGGAACAATCAGCCCCAGCATTTT. Translated: CAWSVGGNNQPQHF.